This TCR beta chain was recorded in a study of Ad26.COV2.S vaccination and SARS-CoV-2 variants (TCRdb year 2021). Study-level background: Donors in the vaccine arm were drawn from COV1001, a phase I-IIa trial of Ad26.COV2.S in healthy adults that was multicentre, randomized, double-blind and placebo-controlled. Ad26.COV2.S was administered intramuscularly at 5 x 10^10 or 1 x 10^11 viral particles, either as a single shot or as two shots given 56 days apart. The specificity and breadth of SARS-CoV-2-reactive T cell receptors after Ad26.COV2.S vaccination were assessed by TCRbeta repertoire sequencing. A total of 32 samples were included in the TCR-sequenced set, comprising 19 Ad26.COV2.S vaccine recipients, 5 placebo recipients and 8 SARS-CoV-2 convalescent individuals. Trial participants were randomized into five groups of five, in which low-dose or high-dose Ad26.COV2.S was given once or twice, or placebo was given on both occasions. Throughout the experiments and outcome assessment, investigators stayed blinded to trial group allocation. Overall results and qualifications from the work: According to the authors, total T cell responses may have been underestimated by the TCR breadth and depth analyses. Compared with placebo recipients, Ad26.COV2.S recipients showed higher spike-specific TCR breadth (P = 0.0014). Non-spike TCR breadth was comparable between vaccine and placebo recipients, consistent with the vaccine containing only spike. After vaccination, substantial breadth of spike-specific CD8+ and CD4+ T cell responses was reported. The study was not powered to compare responses between vaccine doses or regimens.

As concerns this clone: Its antigen remains undetermined. Base qualities are not recorded, but no much larger clone differs from it by a single base.

The CDR3 runs 14 amino acids, cysteine and phenylalanine included. CDR3 DNA only is kept here, 42 bases in frame from base 1. V is cut by 3 bases and J by 7 bases, and the space between the germline ends is 10 bases. CDR1 and CDR2, looked up from the germline V gene (reference sequence), are SEHNR and FQNEAQ. The immunoSEQ Assay was used to sequence TCRbeta CDR3 regions. After extraction, genomic DNA underwent amplification by bias-controlled multiplex PCR, followed by high-throughput sequencing. Per the original workflow: Collapsing and filtering of sequences were performed to quantify the absolute abundance of each unique TCRbeta CDR3 region. T cell fraction was estimated by normalizing TCRbeta template counts to usable DNA, which was measured by amplifying reference genes present in all nucleated cells. Repertoire TCRs were annotated as SARS-CoV-2-specific when V gene, CDR3 amino acid sequence and J gene were exactly matched to a known reactive TCR set. The reference SARS-CoV-2 TCR set came from MIRA and was filtered for enrichment in COVID-19-positive ImmuneCODE repertoires, removing public or cross-reactive TCRs. Using the MIRA antigens, annotated TCRs were further analysed by specific ORF or by position within an ORF. Breadth was defined as annotated unique rearrangements over total unique productive rearrangements; depth was the summed frequency of those rearrangements. Group comparisons of TCR breadth used two-sided Wilcoxon rank-sum tests. Not all clones reach the TCRdb copy of this immuneACCESS table, which keeps in-frame sequences only. Checked studies attribute under half of the gap to unresolved V genes and leave the rest unexplained. The D gene and trimming were derived from the DNA, and the V and J assignments and clone size from that table. The sample profile shows fewer than 300,000 clones; approximately 89% of them were found once. The top ten constitute around 3.5% of the sample.

The treatment or condition tag for this specimen amounts to: about 20 received Ad26.COV2.S at low or high dose, single or two shots; several received placebo; per-sample allocation not given. Repertoires of vaccine and placebo recipients were sequenced from samples taken on day 63 after the first injection. Between 29 July and 7 August 2020, Cohort 1b enrolled 20 to 30 adults aged 18-55 years at one site in Boston, USA. Ad26.COV2.S consisted of a replication-incompetent adenovirus type 26 vector by which a prefusion-stabilized SARS-CoV-2 spike protein from the original Wuhan strain was expressed. The material sequenced was peripheral blood, taken in a trial of Ad26.COV2.S vaccine versus placebo. The chain joins TRBV7-9 to TRBJ1-6; the D gene is perhaps TRBD1, from 6 matching bases. The sequence derives from a person between 18 and 65 years old who received the Ad26.COV2.S COVID-19 vaccine or a placebo. For the CDR3, the sequence is CASSLGGPNSPLHF. The DNA sequence is TGTGCCAGCAGCTTGGGGGGGCCAAATTCACCCCTCCACTTT.